This record looks at one TCR beta chain sequence and its context. These data belong to a study of blood T cell repertoires in COVID-19. Background on the study: There were acute and convalescent COVID-19 samples, and they came from the United States, Italy and Spain.

Method: immunoSEQ multiplex PCR; TCRdb's copy keeps in-frame clones and lacks some. The table records approximately 300,000 clones, 87% of them present only once. Categorization into cohorts depended on clinical history that participants reported. Either two negative PCRs, clearance, or symptom resolution qualified Cohort 3 donors as recovered. This CDR3 has 18 residues. The germline CDR1 and CDR2 sequences are SGHNT and YYREEE (reference sequence). Trimming removed 4 bases from V and 0 bases from J; junction bases left unmatched: 9. The source is a woman aged 25 to 39 who had recovered from COVID-19. Specimen: PBMCs or T cells enriched from blood (not recorded which). The rearrangement joins TRBV5-4 to TRBJ1-6; 8 bases agree with TRBD1. CDR3 DNA: TGTGCCAGCAGCCCGGACAGGGCCCTAAGCTCCTATAATTCACCCCTCCACTTT. Amino acids: CASSPDRALSSYNSPLHF. The full variable domain, in which reference TRBV5-4 and TRBJ1-6 provide the parts outside the CDR3, is ETGVTQSPTHLIKTRGQQVTLRCSSQSGHNTVSWYQQALGQGPQFIFQYYREEENGRGNFPPRFSGLQFPNYSSELNVNALELDDSALYLCASSPDRALSSYNSPLHFGNGTRLTVT.